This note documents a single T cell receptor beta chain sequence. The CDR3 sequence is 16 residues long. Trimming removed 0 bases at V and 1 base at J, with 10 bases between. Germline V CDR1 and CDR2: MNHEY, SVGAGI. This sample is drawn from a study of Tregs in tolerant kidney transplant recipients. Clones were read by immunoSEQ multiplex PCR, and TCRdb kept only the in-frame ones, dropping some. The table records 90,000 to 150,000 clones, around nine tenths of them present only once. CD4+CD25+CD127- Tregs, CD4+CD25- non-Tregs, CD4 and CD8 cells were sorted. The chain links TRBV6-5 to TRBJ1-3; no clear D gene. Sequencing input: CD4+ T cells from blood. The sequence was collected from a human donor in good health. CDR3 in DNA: TGTGCCAGCAGTTACTCGAGAGGGTCTTCTGGAAACACCATATATTTT. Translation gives CASSYSRGSSGNTIYF.